A selection of T cell receptor beta chains follows, all from one sample in a study of blood T cell repertoires in COVID-19. Assay used: immunoSEQ multiplex PCR; TCRdb lists only in-frame clones, some missing. Counted here are approximately 350,000 clones, about 93% occurring once; the ten biggest clones make up 2.5% to 4%. Material for sequencing was peripheral blood. Receptor source: a young woman who had recovered from COVID-19. CDR3s include the opening cysteine and the closing phenylalanine or tryptophan. A clone size is listed for some rows: how often the clone was seen (once, few, many), or a class if it is expanded.

v_call	clone_size	j_call	cdr3_aa
TRBV25-1	-	TRBJ1-1	CASSEYLGTEKNTEAFF
TRBV19	-	TRBJ1-2	CASHSGTDYGYTF
TRBV19	once	TRBJ1-1	CASSTNRGNEAFF
TRBV18	-	TRBJ2-6	CASSPGKSGANVLTF
TRBV6-2/TRBV6-3	-	TRBJ2-1	CASSSGRLAGQFF
TRBV5-1	-	TRBJ1-1	CASSLLGENTEAFF
TRBV6-5	-	TRBJ2-5	CASSPPGVETQYF
TRBV24-1	-	TRBJ1-5	CAIHSHQPQHF
TRBV2	-	TRBJ1-6	CASSVERSPLHF
TRBV27	-	TRBJ2-1	CASSLWGGEQFF
TRBV7-2	few	TRBJ2-1	CASSPQGQGEQFF
TRBV10-3	-	TRBJ1-3	CAIKNTRDRISGNTIYF
TRBV2	-	TRBJ1-5	CASSPQVRQPQHF
TRBV7-9	-	TRBJ2-3	CASSYSRGLTDTQYF
TRBV5-4	-	TRBJ2-3	CASSATGLIVPDTQYF
TRBV10-2	once	TRBJ1-3	CASSEDQFFGNTIYF
TRBV6-6	-	TRBJ2-1	CASSRWARTNQYNEQFF
TRBV5-1	once	TRBJ2-1	CASRDFSYNEQFF
TRBV7-2	-	TRBJ2-5	CASSFPGRKGETQYF
TRBV29-1	-	TRBJ2-1	CSIAFAGNNNEQFF
TRBV7-9	-	TRBJ1-4	CASSLEGQGGEKLFF
TRBV5-6	-	TRBJ2-1	CASSFWGLSPLYNEQFF
TRBV7-2	-	TRBJ2-3	CASSSNLAASTDTQYF
TRBV7-9	-	TRBJ1-3	CASSSYWDRGRGNTIYF
TRBV7-2	once	TRBJ2-2	CASSLSLPGANTGELFF
TRBV2	-	TRBJ1-1	CASSDGTDMNTEAFF
TRBV7-2	-	TRBJ2-1	CASSLSGHSYNEQFF
TRBV7-2	once	TRBJ1-1	CASSSGTGNTEAFF
TRBV30	-	TRBJ1-5	CAWSGRWAKNQPQHF
TRBV19	few	TRBJ2-2	CASSAGQWPTGELFF
TRBV4-3	-	TRBJ1-2	CASSQDPGPGKHGYTF
TRBV11-2	few	TRBJ1-6	CASSFIQGRGNSPLHF
TRBV19	-	TRBJ1-2	CASSAQRGGYGYTF
TRBV10-3	-	TRBJ1-5	CAISDPVRGNQPQHF
TRBV12-5	-	TRBJ2-1	CASAGTSGHSRRFF
TRBV5-1	-	TRBJ1-2	CASSPLTGGYGYTF
TRBV5-4	-	TRBJ2-3	CASSYPIGGSGLAGAGTQYF
TRBV29-1	-	TRBJ1-2	CSVEQGARVGYTF
TRBV7-2	-	TRBJ2-3	CASSLAPGSTDTQYF
TRBV5-1	once	TRBJ2-2	CASSWQGLAGANGELFF
TRBV6-6	-	TRBJ2-1	CASSYRGGVDEQFF
TRBV14	-	TRBJ2-1	CASSELTSGSIHEQFF
TRBV5-1	-	TRBJ2-1	CASSFAGGYNEQFF
TRBV9	-	TRBJ2-5	CASSVRDGRGETQYF
TRBV7-8	few	TRBJ1-5	CASSLAGGYQPQHF